Listed below are T cell receptor beta chains from one sample, sequenced in a study of blood T cells in healthy people across ages. TCRdb re-called the 5' RACE reads with MiXCR, one entry per CDR3 protein. The table has about 670,000 distinct CDR3 sequences, around 38% seen once. What was sequenced was blood. These receptors originate from a man older than 75 in good health. Each CDR3 is given without its conserved first and last residue. The order of the fields is CDR3 protein, clone size, V gene, D gene. A D gene is named only where the DNA matches it firmly. The size entry is marked missing in some rows and otherwise reads once, few, many or a size class.

cdr3_aa: SARGQVAYEQY
clone_size: few
v_call: TRBV20-1
d_call: NA

cdr3_aa: ASSYVGVGYEQY
clone_size: NA
v_call: TRBV6-2/TRBV6-3
d_call: NA

cdr3_aa: ASSFGSTGNTIY
clone_size: NA
v_call: TRBV28
d_call: NA

cdr3_aa: ASSGTTYEQY
clone_size: few
v_call: TRBV28
d_call: NA

cdr3_aa: ASSSGGQERGTYEQY
clone_size: few
v_call: TRBV5-1
d_call: NA

cdr3_aa: ASSVGPGDTQY
clone_size: NA
v_call: TRBV9
d_call: NA

cdr3_aa: ASSDSGRTGELF
clone_size: NA
v_call: TRBV6-4
d_call: NA

cdr3_aa: SVERGYTEAF
clone_size: few
v_call: TRBV29-1
d_call: NA

cdr3_aa: ASSAGGLGAGTEAF
clone_size: few
v_call: TRBV11-2
d_call: NA

cdr3_aa: ATSERAGVDNEQF
clone_size: few
v_call: TRBV24-1
d_call: TRBD2

cdr3_aa: ASSSGQGAREQY
clone_size: many
v_call: TRBV7-9
d_call: TRBD1

cdr3_aa: ASSLRTGGSGANVLT
clone_size: few
v_call: TRBV27
d_call: TRBD1

cdr3_aa: SAIAGVGGWEQY
clone_size: NA
v_call: TRBV20-1
d_call: TRBD2

cdr3_aa: ASSNGLAVVETQY
clone_size: NA
v_call: TRBV5-1
d_call: TRBD2

cdr3_aa: ASSLGFGETHEQY
clone_size: few
v_call: TRBV7-2
d_call: NA

cdr3_aa: ASSQAGQVTETQY
clone_size: few
v_call: TRBV4-1
d_call: TRBD1

cdr3_aa: ASSSSRVRETQY
clone_size: NA
v_call: TRBV11-2
d_call: NA

cdr3_aa: ASSLAQANYGYT
clone_size: many
v_call: TRBV7-9
d_call: NA